This T cell receptor beta chain comes out of a study of blood T cell repertoires in COVID-19. On the study more broadly: Samples came from the United States, Italy and Spain, spanning acute and convalescent COVID-19. PBMCs, B-cell-depleted T cells, or T cells provided the cDNA or gDNA that made up the material.

This clone has a single count. Authors' data handling: Estimation of nucleated cell counts was performed using reference gene primer amplification. Only in-frame clones appear in the TCRdb table, and some are missing; sequencing was by immunoSEQ multiplex PCR. That table furnishes V, J and clone size, whereas the DNA furnished D and trimming. The top ten clones hold roughly 8.3% of a sample with some 100,000 clones, approximately 86% of them seen once. The germline gives CDR1 MGHRA, CDR2 YSYEKL. The J segment lost 5 bases and the V segment lost 0 bases, leaving 1 base of the junction unmatched. This CDR3 contains 14 residues.

The chain links TRBV4-1 to TRBJ2-5; 9 bases line up with TRBD2. The sample was peripheral blood. The TCR sequence derives from a woman in her seventies with acute or convalescent COVID-19. CDR3: CASSQEGTSETQYF. The DNA for the CDR3 is TGCGCCAGCAGCCAAGAAGGGACTAGCGAGACCCAGTACTTC.